Each of the 14 T cell receptor beta chains below was sequenced from the same sample in a study of blood T cell repertoires in COVID-19. Clones were read by immunoSEQ multiplex PCR, and TCRdb kept only the in-frame ones, dropping some. The sample includes roughly 150,000 clones, approximately 91% of them seen just once. Sequencing was performed on peripheral blood. The receptors here all came from a man aged 18 to 35 with COVID-19, enrolled during active disease.

The rearrangement links TRBV28 to TRBJ1-2, with 10 bases aligning to TRBD1. Germline V lookup: CDR1 MDHEN, CDR2 SYDVKM. The CDR3 totals 18 residues. With V trimmed by 6 bases and J by 4 bases, 17 bases remained unmatched. Here the CDR3 DNA reads TGTGCCAGCAGCGCTCCCGGGACAGGGGCAGGGATTCGCTATGGCTACACCTTC. Encoded protein: CASSAPGTGAGIRYGYTF.

V is TRBV4-1 and J is TRBJ1-6; maybe TRBD1 (6 bases). Between the trimmed V and J ends, which lost 5 bases and 10 bases, there was a span of 18 bases. This CDR3 has 15 residues. CDR1 and CDR2 (germline): MGHRA, YSYEKL. The CDR3 bases are TGCGCCAGCAGCAAGGGGGACCGGGAGGCATCACCCCTCCACTTT. This gives the protein CASSKGDREASPLHF.

The rearrangement uses TRBV30 and TRBJ2-2, with D unresolved. Per the germline V gene, CDR1 is GTSNPN and CDR2 is SVGIG (reference sequence). The CDR3 loop spans 18 amino acids. Trimming removed 0 bases from V and 0 bases from J, with 17 bases in between. Written as DNA, the CDR3 is TGTGCCTGGAGTGTACTTGTTGGAGTCAGATCGAACACCGGGGAGCTGTTTTTT. Its protein is CAWSVLVGVRSNTGELFF.

The chain couples TRBV10-3 to TRBJ2-7; 8 bases agree with TRBD1. The CDR3 totals 15 residues. The germline CDR1 and CDR2 sequences are ENHRY and SYGVKD. The V segment lost 10 bases and the J segment 3 bases; nucleotides outside the gene matches: 14. CDR3 nucleotides: TGTGCCACCCTACAGGGGGGACAGGCCGTCTACGAGCAGTACTTC. It yields the protein CATLQGGQAVYEQYF.

The chain uses TRBV11-2 and TRBJ2-7, with TRBD2 matching 11 bases. The germline V gene encodes CDR1 SGHAT and CDR2 FQNNGV. Trimming at V came to 3 bases and at J to 8 bases, leaving 6 bases not matched to a gene. This CDR3 has 14 amino acids. The CDR3: CASSLLAGGPQQYF. CDR3 DNA sequence: TGTGCCAGCAGCTTGTTAGCGGGAGGGCCCCAGCAGTACTTC. Using reference TRBV11-2 and TRBJ2-7 for the parts outside the CDR3, the full variable domain is EAGVAQSPRYKIIEKRQSVAFWCNPISGHATLYWYQQILGQGPKLLIQFQNNGVVDDSQLPKDRFSAERLKGVDSTLKIQPAKLEDSAVYLCASSLLAGGPQQYFGPGTRLTVT.

The chain joins TRBV5-5 to TRBJ1-4, with D unresolved. Germline V CDR1 and CDR2: SGHKS, YYEKEE (reference sequence). Trimming removed 0 bases at V and 0 bases at J, with 12 bases between. There are 17 residues in the CDR3. The DNA for the CDR3 is TGTGCCAGCAGCTTGGAGCAGGTGGAAGCAACTAATGAAAAACTGTTTTTT. As protein: CASSLEQVEATNEKLFF.

The chain couples TRBV4-1 to TRBJ1-5, with D possibly matching TRBD1 (6 bases). The CDR3 is 17 amino acids. Trimming shortened V by 1 base and J by 9 bases, and 22 bases separated the two germline ends. CDR1 is MGHRA, CDR2 YSYEKL, per germline. The CDR3 nucleotides are TGCGCCAGCAGCCAAGTCAGCTTAGGACAGAGACAGAGGCCCCAGCATTTT. The encoded protein is CASSQVSLGQRQRPQHF.

The chain has TRBV19 and TRBJ1-1, with a weak D call TRBD1 (6 bases). CDR1 LNHDA and CDR2 SQIVND come from the germline V gene (reference sequence). The CDR3 totals 13 residues. V lost 8 bases, J lost 1 base, and 11 bases lay in between. DNA for the CDR3: TGTGCCAGTCGGGCGGGGGCGAACACTGAAGCTTTCTTT. This encodes CASRAGANTEAFF.

This rearrangement joins TRBV15 to TRBJ1-2; unclear D gene. Germline loops: CDR1 LNHNV, CDR2 YYDKDF (reference sequence). CDR3 size: 14 residues. V lost 3 bases, J lost 4 bases, and 12 bases lay in between. The CDR3 reads CATSRGVAFYGYTF. Written as DNA, the CDR3 is TGTGCCACCAGCAGGGGCGTCGCCTTCTATGGCTACACCTTC. Full variable domain (outside the CDR3, taken from reference TRBV15 and TRBJ1-2): DAMVIQNPRYQVTQFGKPVTLSCSQTLNHNVMYWYQQKSSQAPKLLFHYYDKDFNNEADTPDNFQSRRPNTSFCFLDIRSPGLGDTAMYLCATSRGVAFYGYTFGSGTRLTVV.

V and J are TRBV9 and TRBJ1-2; a possible D gene is TRBD1 (6 bases). CDR1 is SGDLS, CDR2 YYNGEE, per germline. This CDR3 comprises 16 residues. The V and J ends lost 0 bases and 5 bases respectively, with 17 bases between them. As DNA, the CDR3 is TGTGCCAGCAGCGTAGCTAGGGGGGGCGAATGGTATGGCTACACCTTC. Its protein product is CASSVARGGEWYGYTF. The complete variable domain, with remaining parts taken from reference TRBV9 and TRBJ1-2, reads DSGVTQTPKHLITATGQRVTLRCSPRSGDLSVYWYQQSLDQGLQFLIQYYNGEERAKGNILERFSAQQFPDLHSELNLSSLELGDSALYFCASSVARGGEWYGYTFGSGTRLTVV.

This clone has a handful of counts. The chain has TRBV19 and TRBJ2-4; TRBD1 might be the D (6 bases). The ends were cut back, 6 bases at V and 0 bases at J, with 15 bases in the middle. Germline values: CDR1 LNHDA, CDR2 SQIVND (reference sequence). The CDR3 loop spans 16 amino acids. The CDR3 sequence is CASSSGHTLAKNIQYF. The CDR3 DNA sequence: TGTGCCAGTAGCTCGGGACACACGCTAGCCAAAAACATTCAGTACTTC.

This clone is a singleton in its sample. The V and J genes are TRBV5-6 and TRBJ1-2, with 7 bases lining up with TRBD1. The length of the CDR3 is 16 residues. The trim removed 2 bases at V and 3 bases at J, leaving 10 bases unmatched. The germline CDR1 and CDR2 sequences are SGHDT and YYEEEE. This CDR3 is CASSFDRDPWDYGYTF. Here the CDR3 DNA reads TGTGCCAGCAGCTTTGACAGGGACCCTTGGGACTATGGCTACACCTTC.

The CDR3, as DNA: TGTGCCAGCAGTTTAGCAGGGGGCGGCTATGGCTACACCTTC. Residues: CASSLAGGGYGYTF. The gene calls are TRBV27 and TRBJ1-2; 8 positions match TRBD1. With V trimmed by 2 bases and J by 4 bases, 3 bases remained unmatched. Germline lookup yields CDR1 MNHEY and CDR2 SMNVEV (reference sequence). The CDR3 loop spans 14 amino acids.

The genes are TRBV24-1 and TRBJ2-2, with 16 bases identical to TRBD2. V lost 0 bases, J lost 6 bases, and 9 bases stayed unmatched. The CDR3 sequence is 20 residues long. Germline loops: CDR1 KGHDR, CDR2 SFDVKD. This CDR3 reads CATSDLPLSGTSGRAGELFF. For the CDR3, the DNA is TGTGCCACCAGTGATTTGCCCCTTTCCGGGACTAGCGGGAGGGCCGGGGAGCTGTTTTTT.